This T cell receptor beta chain was recovered during a study of technical replicates of blood from several donors (dated by TCRdb to about 2017). With respect to this clone: Its cognate antigen has yet to be identified. Within one base of it there is no much larger clone, and no base qualities were kept.

The CDR3 goes from the cysteine to the phenylalanine over 15 residues. The read is trimmed to its CDR3 DNA, 45 bases read in frame from base 1. From the germline V gene, CDR1 is ENHRY and CDR2 is SYGVKD. V ends up 2 bases short and J 6 bases short, with an unmatched junction base count of 9. Receptor libraries were prepared by the immunoSEQ multiplex PCR assay. The table comes from immuneACCESS by way of TCRdb, which keeps in-frame sequences with V and J called. Part of the clones is missing from these tables; in studies checked, under half for an unresolved V gene and the rest for unknown reasons. The sample records 80,000 to 90,000 clones, about 94% of which are singletons. Less than 0.25% of the sample comes from the top ten.

This clonotype originated in a human donor in good health. The sequenced material came from T cells isolated from PBMCs. Recombination linked TRBV10-3 to TRBJ2-7; 8 bases in the junction line up with TRBD1. Read as DNA, the sequence is TGTGCCATCAGTGAGACAGGGGGACCTAGGAGCGAGCAGTACTTC. Its translation reads: CAISETGGPRSEQYF.